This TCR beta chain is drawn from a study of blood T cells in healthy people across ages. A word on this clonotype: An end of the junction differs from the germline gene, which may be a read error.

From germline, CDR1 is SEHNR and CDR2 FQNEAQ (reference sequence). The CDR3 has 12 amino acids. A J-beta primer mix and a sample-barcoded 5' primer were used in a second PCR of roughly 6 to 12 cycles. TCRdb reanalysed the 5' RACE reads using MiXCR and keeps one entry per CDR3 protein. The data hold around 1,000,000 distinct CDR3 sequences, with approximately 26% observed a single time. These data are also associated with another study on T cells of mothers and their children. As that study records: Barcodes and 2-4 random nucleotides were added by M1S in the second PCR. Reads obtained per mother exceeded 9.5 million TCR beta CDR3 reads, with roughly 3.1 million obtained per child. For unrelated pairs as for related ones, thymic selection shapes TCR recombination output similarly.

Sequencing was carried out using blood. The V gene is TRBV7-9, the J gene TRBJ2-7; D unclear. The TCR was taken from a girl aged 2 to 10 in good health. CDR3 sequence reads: CASSFWPYEQCF. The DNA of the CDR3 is TGTGCCAGCAGCTTCTGGCCATACGAGCAGTGCTTC.